A selection of T cell receptor beta chains follows, all from one sample in a study of T cell changes during pregnancy in multiple sclerosis. Assay used: immunoSEQ multiplex PCR; TCRdb lists only in-frame clones, some missing. Of roughly 110,000 clones listed, 92% were seen once; the top ten hold 1.5% to 2%. The source was peripheral blood, collected after pregnancy. Source of these receptors: a female donor with multiple sclerosis, enrolled in a pregnancy study. CDR3s include the opening cysteine and the closing phenylalanine or tryptophan. Each record gives: CDR3 length, clone size, J gene, V gene, CDR3 protein. For some rows the clone size is stated as once, few or many, or as a class when expanded; others skip it.

len: 10
abundance: few
j_gene: TRBJ1-1
v_gene: TRBV30
CDR3aa: CAWGGPEAFF

len: 13
abundance: .
j_gene: TRBJ1-2
v_gene: TRBV9
CDR3aa: CASSQEGVQYYTF

len: 15
abundance: .
j_gene: TRBJ2-2
v_gene: TRBV7-2
CDR3aa: CASSPQTGNTGELFF

len: 17
abundance: .
j_gene: TRBJ1-4
v_gene: TRBV5-1
CDR3aa: CASSIQGANGNREKLFF

len: 14
abundance: .
j_gene: TRBJ2-7
v_gene: TRBV9
CDR3aa: CASSAQTSGYEQYF

len: 13
abundance: .
j_gene: TRBJ2-5
v_gene: TRBV10-3
CDR3aa: CAISEVFGETQYF

len: 18
abundance: once
j_gene: TRBJ2-3
v_gene: TRBV5-4
CDR3aa: CASSPTSGGHLYTDTQYF

len: 14
abundance: .
j_gene: TRBJ2-7
v_gene: TRBV27
CDR3aa: CASSLWGGPYEQYF

len: 13
abundance: once
j_gene: TRBJ2-7
v_gene: TRBV4-2
CDR3aa: CASSQDPTSERYF

len: 13
abundance: .
j_gene: TRBJ2-7
v_gene: TRBV2
CDR3aa: CASSHRTGHEQYF

len: 17
abundance: .
j_gene: TRBJ2-7
v_gene: TRBV5-8
CDR3aa: CASSLDFGQTASYEQYF

len: 15
abundance: .
j_gene: TRBJ1-3
v_gene: TRBV6-5
CDR3aa: CATSGLPSSGNTIYF

len: 13
abundance: .
j_gene: TRBJ2-5
v_gene: TRBV29-1
CDR3aa: CSVGSQGLETQYF

len: 14
abundance: .
j_gene: TRBJ1-1
v_gene: TRBV11-3
CDR3aa: CASSPGGVNTEAFF

len: 16
abundance: .
j_gene: TRBJ2-2
v_gene: TRBV7-6
CDR3aa: CASNRLGLPGTGELFF

len: 13
abundance: .
j_gene: TRBJ1-5
v_gene: TRBV30
CDR3aa: CAWRDSFNQPQHF

len: 12
abundance: .
j_gene: TRBJ2-7
v_gene: TRBV6-6
CDR3aa: CASRQGIYEQYF

len: 16
abundance: .
j_gene: TRBJ2-7
v_gene: TRBV27
CDR3aa: CASKTLGGPSSYEQYF

len: 17
abundance: once
j_gene: TRBJ2-6
v_gene: TRBV27
CDR3aa: CASSSPTRHPRANVLTF

len: 18
abundance: .
j_gene: TRBJ2-7
v_gene: TRBV4-1
CDR3aa: CASSQEGGLAGGRYEQYF

len: 17
abundance: .
j_gene: TRBJ1-1
v_gene: TRBV4-2
CDR3aa: CASSQGSNSVLNTEAFF

len: 16
abundance: .
j_gene: TRBJ2-3
v_gene: TRBV5-1
CDR3aa: CASSLDVAGGSDTQYF

len: 17
abundance: few
j_gene: TRBJ2-2
v_gene: TRBV19
CDR3aa: CASSIAKLARETGELFF

len: 16
abundance: .
j_gene: TRBJ2-6
v_gene: TRBV6-5
CDR3aa: CASSYSLSSGANVLTF

len: 13
abundance: .
j_gene: TRBJ2-5
v_gene: TRBV6-5
CDR3aa: CASSWGLQETQYF

len: 11
abundance: .
j_gene: TRBJ1-2
v_gene: TRBV29-1
CDR3aa: CSVVRDYGYTF

len: 15
abundance: .
j_gene: TRBJ2-2
v_gene: TRBV9
CDR3aa: CASSVVGALTGELFF

len: 14
abundance: .
j_gene: TRBJ1-3
v_gene: TRBV5-1
CDR3aa: CASRTGTGGNTIYF

len: 14
abundance: .
j_gene: TRBJ2-7
v_gene: TRBV9
CDR3aa: CASSKGGVSYEQYF

len: 13
abundance: .
j_gene: TRBJ1-2
v_gene: TRBV30
CDR3aa: CAWSKSIQSGYTF

len: 14
abundance: .
j_gene: TRBJ2-1
v_gene: TRBV5-5
CDR3aa: CASSLDRGFNEQFF

len: 14
abundance: .
j_gene: TRBJ2-2
v_gene: TRBV2
CDR3aa: CASGGTGGTGELFF

len: 15
abundance: .
j_gene: TRBJ2-1
v_gene: TRBV19
CDR3aa: CASSIGRGSRDEQFF

len: 14
abundance: .
j_gene: TRBJ2-7
v_gene: TRBV6-5
CDR3aa: CASSLWTGAYEQYF

len: 17
abundance: .
j_gene: TRBJ1-2
v_gene: TRBV11-2
CDR3aa: CASSNPLDRALNYGYTF